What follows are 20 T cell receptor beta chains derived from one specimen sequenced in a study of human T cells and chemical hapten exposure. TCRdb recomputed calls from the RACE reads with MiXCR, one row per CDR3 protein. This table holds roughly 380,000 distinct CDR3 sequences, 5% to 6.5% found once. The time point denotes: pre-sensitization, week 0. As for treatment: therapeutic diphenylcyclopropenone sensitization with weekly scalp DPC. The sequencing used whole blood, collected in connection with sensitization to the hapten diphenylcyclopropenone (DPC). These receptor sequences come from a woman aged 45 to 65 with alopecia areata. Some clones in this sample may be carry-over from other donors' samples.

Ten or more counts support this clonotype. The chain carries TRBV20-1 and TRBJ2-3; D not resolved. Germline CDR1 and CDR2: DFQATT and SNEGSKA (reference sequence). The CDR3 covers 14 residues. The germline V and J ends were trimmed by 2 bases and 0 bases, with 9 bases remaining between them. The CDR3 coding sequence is TGCAGTGCTAGATGGGATTTTAGCACAGATACGCAGTATTTT. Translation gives CSARWDFSTDTQYF.

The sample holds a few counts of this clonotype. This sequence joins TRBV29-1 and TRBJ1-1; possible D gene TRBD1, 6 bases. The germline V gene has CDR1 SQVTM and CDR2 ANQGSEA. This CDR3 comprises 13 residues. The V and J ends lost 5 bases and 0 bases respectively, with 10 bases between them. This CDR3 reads CSVKTGMNTEAFF. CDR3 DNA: TGCAGCGTTAAGACAGGCATGAACACTGAAGCTTTCTTT.

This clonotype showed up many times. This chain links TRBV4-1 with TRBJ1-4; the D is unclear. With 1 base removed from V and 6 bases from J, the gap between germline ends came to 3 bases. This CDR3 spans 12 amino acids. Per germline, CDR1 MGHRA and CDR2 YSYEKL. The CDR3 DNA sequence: TGCGCCAGCAGCCAAGTCCATGAAAAACTGTTTTTT. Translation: CASSQVHEKLFF.

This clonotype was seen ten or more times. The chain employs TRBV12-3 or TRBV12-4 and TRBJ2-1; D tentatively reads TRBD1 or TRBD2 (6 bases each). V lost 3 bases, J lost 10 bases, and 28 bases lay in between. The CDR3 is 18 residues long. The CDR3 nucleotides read TGTGCCAGCAGTTTTGGTCCGTTAGGGGGGACCCAATTGGGGGAGCAGTTCTTC. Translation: CASSFGPLGGTQLGEQFF.

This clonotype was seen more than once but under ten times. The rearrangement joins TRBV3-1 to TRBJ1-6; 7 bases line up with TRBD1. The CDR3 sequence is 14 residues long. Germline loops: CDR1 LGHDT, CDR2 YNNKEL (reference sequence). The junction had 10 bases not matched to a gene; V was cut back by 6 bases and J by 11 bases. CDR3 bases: TGTGCCAGCAGTGACCGACAGGGTTTGGCACCCCTCCACTTT. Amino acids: CASSDRQGLAPLHF.

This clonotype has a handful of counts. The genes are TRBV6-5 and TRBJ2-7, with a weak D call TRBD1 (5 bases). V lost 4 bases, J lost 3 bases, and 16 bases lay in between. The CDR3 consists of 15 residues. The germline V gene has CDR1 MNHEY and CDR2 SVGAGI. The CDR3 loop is CASSSQGFALYEQYF. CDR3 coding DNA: TGTGCCAGCAGTTCGCAGGGATTCGCCCTCTACGAGCAGTACTTC.

CDR3 sequence (DNA): TGCAGCGTTGTCCGTCCTTTCACAGATACGCAGTATTTT. Translating it yields CSVVRPFTDTQYF. The J gene is TRBJ2-3, the V gene TRBV29-1; D unclear. The germline V and J ends were trimmed by 4 bases and 2 bases, with 10 bases remaining between them. The germline V gene has CDR1 SQVTM and CDR2 ANQGSEA. The CDR3 spans 13 residues.

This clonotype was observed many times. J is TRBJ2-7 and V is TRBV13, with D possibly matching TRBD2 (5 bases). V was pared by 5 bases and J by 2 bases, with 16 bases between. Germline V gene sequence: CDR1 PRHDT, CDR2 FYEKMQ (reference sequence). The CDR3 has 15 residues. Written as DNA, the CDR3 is TGTGCCAGCAGCCCAGCCGGCCGGGGAGCCTACGAGCAGTACTTC. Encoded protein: CASSPAGRGAYEQYF.

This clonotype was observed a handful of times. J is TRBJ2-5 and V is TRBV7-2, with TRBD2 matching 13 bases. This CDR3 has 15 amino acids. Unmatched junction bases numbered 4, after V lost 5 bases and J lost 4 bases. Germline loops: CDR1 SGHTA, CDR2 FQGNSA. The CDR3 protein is CASSTSGGAAETQYF. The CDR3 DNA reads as TGTGCCAGCAGCACTAGCGGGGGGGCCGCAGAGACCCAGTACTTC.

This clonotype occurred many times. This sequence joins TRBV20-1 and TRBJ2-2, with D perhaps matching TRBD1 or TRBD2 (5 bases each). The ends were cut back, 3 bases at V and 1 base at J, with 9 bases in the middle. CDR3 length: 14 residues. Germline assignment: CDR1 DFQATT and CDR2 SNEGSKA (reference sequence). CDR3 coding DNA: TGCAGTGCTAGGGTTGGGGGGAACACCGGGGAGCTGTTTTTT. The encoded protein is CSARVGGNTGELFF.

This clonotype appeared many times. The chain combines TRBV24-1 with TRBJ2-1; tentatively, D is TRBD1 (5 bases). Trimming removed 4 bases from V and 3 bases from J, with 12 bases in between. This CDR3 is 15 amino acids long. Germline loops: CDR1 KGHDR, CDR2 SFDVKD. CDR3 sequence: CATSDPTAVYNEQFF. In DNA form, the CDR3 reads TGTGCCACCAGTGACCCGACAGCCGTCTACAATGAGCAGTTCTTC.

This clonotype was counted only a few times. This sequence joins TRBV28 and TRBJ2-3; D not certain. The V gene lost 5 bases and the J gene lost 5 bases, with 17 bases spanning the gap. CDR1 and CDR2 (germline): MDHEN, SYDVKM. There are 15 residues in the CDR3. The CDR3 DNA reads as TGTGCCAGCAGTCCCTTTTCCGAGGTAGAAGATACGCAGTATTTT. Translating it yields CASSPFSEVEDTQYF. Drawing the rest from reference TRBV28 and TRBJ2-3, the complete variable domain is DVKVTQSSRYLVKRTGEKVFLECVQDMDHENMFWYRQDPGLGLRLIYFSYDVKMKEKGDIPEGYSVSREKKERFSLILESASTNQTSMYLCASSPFSEVEDTQYFGPGTRLTVL.

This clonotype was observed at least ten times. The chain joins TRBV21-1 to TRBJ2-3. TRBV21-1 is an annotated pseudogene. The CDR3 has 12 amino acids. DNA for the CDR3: TGTGCCAGCAGCTTCCGGACGGACGCGCAGTATTTT. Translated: CASSFRTDAQYF.

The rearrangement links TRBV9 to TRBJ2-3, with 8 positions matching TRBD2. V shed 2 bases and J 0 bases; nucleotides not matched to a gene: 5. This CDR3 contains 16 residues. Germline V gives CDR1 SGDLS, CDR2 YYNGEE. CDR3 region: CASSVERETSTDTQYF. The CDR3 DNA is TGTGCCAGCAGCGTGGAGCGGGAGACTAGCACAGATACGCAGTATTTT.

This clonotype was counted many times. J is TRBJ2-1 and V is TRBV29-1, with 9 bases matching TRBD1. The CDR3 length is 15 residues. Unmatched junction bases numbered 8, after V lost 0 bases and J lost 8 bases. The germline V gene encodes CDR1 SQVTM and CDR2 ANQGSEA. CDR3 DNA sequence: TGCAGCGTTGAAGAGAGGGACAGGGAGTTGGATGAGCAGTTCTTC. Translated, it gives CSVEERDRELDEQFF.

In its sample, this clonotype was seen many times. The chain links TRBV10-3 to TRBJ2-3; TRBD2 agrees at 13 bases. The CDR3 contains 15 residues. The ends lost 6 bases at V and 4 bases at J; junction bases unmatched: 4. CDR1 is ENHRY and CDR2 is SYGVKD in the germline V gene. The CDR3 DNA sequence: TGTGCCATCAGCGGACTAGCGGGGGCGGCAGATACGCAGTATTTT. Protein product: CAISGLAGAADTQYF.

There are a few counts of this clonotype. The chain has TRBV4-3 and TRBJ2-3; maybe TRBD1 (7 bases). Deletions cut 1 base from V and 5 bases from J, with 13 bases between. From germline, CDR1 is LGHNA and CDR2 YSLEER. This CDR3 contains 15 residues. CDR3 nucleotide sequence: TGCGCCAGCAGCCAAGTGGAGGGGGCCGTAGATACGCAGTATTTT. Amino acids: CASSQVEGAVDTQYF.

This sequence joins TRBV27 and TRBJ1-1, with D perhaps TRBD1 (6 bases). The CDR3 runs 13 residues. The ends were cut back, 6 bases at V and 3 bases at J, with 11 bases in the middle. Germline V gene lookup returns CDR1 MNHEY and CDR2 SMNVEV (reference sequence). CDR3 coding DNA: TGTGCCAGCAGGAGGGGGTTAGACACTGAAGCTTTCTTT. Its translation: CASRRGLDTEAFF.

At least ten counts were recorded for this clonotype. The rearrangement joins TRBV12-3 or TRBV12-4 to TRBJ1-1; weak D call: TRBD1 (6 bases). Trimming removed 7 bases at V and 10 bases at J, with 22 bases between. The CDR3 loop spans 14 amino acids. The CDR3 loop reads CASNPRWGAGGAFF. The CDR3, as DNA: TGTGCCAGCAACCCAAGGTGGGGGGCAGGAGGAGCTTTCTTT.

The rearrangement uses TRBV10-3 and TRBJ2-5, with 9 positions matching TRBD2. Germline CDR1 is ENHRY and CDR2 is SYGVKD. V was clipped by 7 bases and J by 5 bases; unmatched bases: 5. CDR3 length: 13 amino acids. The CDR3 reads CAITPGLAETQYF. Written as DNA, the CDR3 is TGTGCCATCACCCCGGGACTAGCTGAGACCCAGTACTTC.